Sequencing of this T cell receptor beta chain was carried out in a study of T cells in Graves' hyperthyroidism and ophthalmopathy. Background on the study: Before any treatment, at initial diagnosis, peripheral blood was collected. General observations from the study: Ophthalmopathy stood apart from stable hyperthyroidism in a 13 V-J model.

Any symptoms of ophthalmopathy came after the first hyperthyroidism diagnosis, from which the blood sample dates. Using RNA transcripts as the source, TCR beta CDR3 regions were amplified. The primer set for the first-round RT-PCR of the TCR CDR3 was HTBI. TCRdb re-called the multiplex PCR reads with MiXCR, one entry per CDR3 protein. The data contain roughly 160,000 distinct CDR3 sequences, approximately 9% of them singletons. This clonotype was seen ten or more times. Its antigen remains unknown. CDR3 size: 14 residues. CDR1 and CDR2 from the germline V gene are SGHAT and FQDESV (reference sequence). J was trimmed by 9 bases and V by 5 bases; bases with no gene match: 9.

The sequence derives from a woman aged 18-29 years with Graves' hyperthyroidism that later progressed to Graves' ophthalmopathy. J is TRBJ2-4 and V is TRBV11-1; TRBD1 aligns across 8 bases. The sample taken for sequencing was blood. DNA of the CDR3: TGTGCCAGCAGCCGCGGACAGGGTAATGTCATTCAGTACTTC. This translates into CASSRGQGNVIQYF.